This paragraph reports one T cell receptor beta chain. Its specificity is not known. V shed 2 bases, J shed 4 bases, and the junction held 9 bases outside the gene matches. Germline V gives CDR1 MNHEY, CDR2 SVGAGI. CDR3 length equals 16 residues. This record belongs to a study of STAT5B mutations in CD4+ large granular lymphocyte leukemia. On the study more broadly: The CDR3 'QG' motif was associated with a particular HLA allele among healthy donors.

Whole-study findings and limits: Approximately 25% of private leukemic clonotypes occurred rarely in other patients' non-leukemic repertoires. The CD4+ versus CD8+ T-LGLL clonality difference may reflect limited sample size.

Control samples were healthy donors' buffy coats. Clones were read by immunoSEQ multiplex PCR, and TCRdb kept only the in-frame ones, dropping some. The profile shows roughly 48,000 clones, about 70% of them singletons. The sample taken for sequencing was CD4+ T cells from blood buffy coats. This chain uses TRBV6-5 with TRBJ2-5; 8 bases are shared with TRBD2. The sequence was obtained from a human donor in good health. CDR3 bases: TGTGCCAGCAGTTACACCCTACTAGCGGAGGGAGAGACCCAGTACTTC. Its translation is CASSYTLLAEGETQYF.